This T cell receptor beta chain stems from a study of T cell clones after liver transplantation. Whole-study context: Apart from three HCV-positive recipients, transplants were for non-autoimmune, non-viral reasons. Tolerance: complete withdrawal held at least one year, liver enzymes staying within twice normal. Draws occurred before transplant, before withdrawal, and after complete or failed withdrawal.

Regarding the study as a whole: In 5 of 8 subjects, circulating graft-donor-reactive CD4 TCRbeta sequences fell significantly after transplant.

Note on this clone: Its cognate antigen is unknown.

Generated by immunoSEQ multiplex PCR, the TCRdb table keeps only in-frame clones and is missing some. Altogether some 40,000 clones are present, roughly 84% being singletons, with the ten largest covering less than 2.5%. This receptor was obtained from a human patient who received a liver transplant. These T cells may partly come from the graft donor. The material sequenced was CD4+ T cells from blood, taken 24 months after liver transplant.

The CDR3 DNA is TGCGCCAGCAGCCAAGTATCGGGACAGGGTAACTACGAGCAGTACTTC. This translates into CASSQVSGQGNYEQYF. The chain links TRBV4-1 to TRBJ2-7; TRBD1 matches 9 bases. CDR3 size: 16 residues. Germline V lookup: CDR1 MGHRA, CDR2 YSYEKL. The V segment lost 1 base and the J segment 3 bases; nucleotides outside the gene matches: 7.